The 22 T cell receptor beta chains below all came from one sample that was sequenced in a study of cytomegalovirus exposure and HLA in healthy donors. Primers: 60 Vbeta forward and 13 Jbeta reverse. Produced via immunoSEQ multiplex PCR; TCRdb's table is partial and in-frame only. Among around 100,000 clones listed, approximately 70% were seen once. The sample was PBMCs. The receptors were gathered from a man aged 40-49 years in good health and CMV-seropositive.

The chain has TRBV30 and TRBJ2-7; no definite D call. Germline-derived CDR1 and CDR2 are GTSNPN and SVGIG (reference sequence). There are 11 residues in the CDR3. Trimming took off 3 bases at V and 6 bases at J, with 9 bases between the two ends. As DNA, the CDR3 is TGTGCCTGGAGCCAAGTCGGCGAGCAGTACTTC. Translating gives CAWSQVGEQYF.

This clone was picked up one time. The rearrangement links TRBV9 to TRBJ2-3; 8 nucleotides agree with TRBD2. CDR3 length: 15 amino acids. CDR1 and CDR2 from the germline V gene are SGDLS and YYNGEE. The junction had 6 bases not matched to a gene; V was cut back by 3 bases and J by 3 bases. DNA for the CDR3: TGTGCCAGCAGCGCAGCGGGAGTGGTAACAGATACGCAGTATTTT. This encodes CASSAAGVVTDTQYF.

This rearrangement joins TRBV27 to TRBJ1-5; D gene uncertain. The length of the CDR3 is 13 residues. Germline-derived CDR1 and CDR2 are MNHEY and SMNVEV (reference sequence). Trimming pared 3 bases from V and 5 bases from J, leaving 8 bases between. In nucleotides, the CDR3 is TGTGCCAGCAGTTTCGCGGGTGATCAGCCCCAGCATTTT. Translating gives CASSFAGDQPQHF.

The chain has TRBV7-9 and TRBJ2-5, with TRBD1 as a possible D gene (5 bases). CDR1 is SEHNR and CDR2 is FQNEAQ in the germline V gene (reference sequence). V lost 0 bases and J lost 5, with 16 bases in between. This CDR3 region has 16 residues. CDR3 region: CASSLALGPSRETQYF. The CDR3 DNA follows: TGTGCCAGCAGCTTAGCGTTGGGGCCCTCGAGGGAGACCCAGTACTTC. The variable domain in full, completed from reference TRBV7-9 and TRBJ2-5, reads DTGVSQNPRHKITKRGQNVTFRCDPISEHNRLYWYRQTLGQGPEFLTYFQNEAQLEKSRLLSDRFSAERPKGSFSTLEIQRTEQGDSAMYLCASSLALGPSRETQYFGPGTRLLVL.

V gene TRBV11-2 combines with J gene TRBJ2-7; D might be TRBD2 (6 bases). CDR1 SGHAT and CDR2 FQNNGV come from the germline V gene. Trimming left V 4 bases short and J 2 bases short, with 15 bases between. This CDR3 has 15 amino acids. Written as DNA, the CDR3 is TGTGCCAGCAGCTCCACCGGGACTCCCGCCTACGAGCAGTACTTC. Translation: CASSSTGTPAYEQYF.

The genes are TRBV9 and TRBJ2-2; a weak D match, TRBD1 (6 bases). This CDR3 is 15 amino acids long. Germline-derived CDR1 and CDR2 are SGDLS and YYNGEE. V lost 1 base and J lost 2, with 9 bases in between. The CDR3 nucleotides are TGTGCCAGCAGCGTAAAGGGGGTTAACACCGGGGAGCTGTTTTTT. This codes for CASSVKGVNTGELFF.

The chain carries TRBV4-1 and TRBJ1-5; 9 positions match TRBD1. With 6 bases clipped from V and 1 base from J, the junction kept 16 bases outside the gene matches. The length of the CDR3 is 19 residues. Germline V gene sequence: CDR1 MGHRA, CDR2 YSYEKL. CDR3 DNA: TGCGCCAGCAGTCTGGGGCCTCCCGGGACAGGGTCAAGCAATCAGCCCCAGCATTTT. Residues: CASSLGPPGTGSSNQPQHF.

This chain links TRBV19 with TRBJ1-5; D unresolved. This CDR3 region has 13 residues. The V gene lost 5 bases and the J gene lost 4 bases, with 9 bases spanning the gap. The germline gives CDR1 LNHDA, CDR2 SQIVND (reference sequence). The CDR3: CASSPGGNQPQHF. For the CDR3, the DNA is TGTGCCAGTAGTCCCGGAGGTAATCAGCCCCAGCATTTT.

The chain carries TRBV4-1 and TRBJ2-1; TRBD2 matches 10 bases. The V gene end was trimmed by 1 base and the J gene end by 4 bases; junction bases not matched to a gene: 7. This CDR3 is 17 amino acids long. Germline-derived CDR1 and CDR2 are MGHRA and YSYEKL. CDR3 sequence reads: CASSQALAGAYYNEQFF. The CDR3 DNA follows: TGCGCCAGCAGCCAAGCGCTAGCGGGAGCCTATTACAATGAGCAGTTCTTC.

V and J are TRBV11-2 and TRBJ2-7; the match to TRBD1 covers 8 bases. The CDR3 runs to 12 residues. After removal of 4 bases from V and 6 bases from J, the junction contained 2 bases not matched to a gene. CDR1 and CDR2 from the germline V gene are SGHAT and FQNNGV. The CDR3: CASSSTGVEQYF. CDR3 sequence (DNA): TGTGCCAGCAGCTCGACAGGGGTCGAGCAGTACTTC.

The gene calls are TRBV4-1 and TRBJ2-3; D unresolved. The length of the CDR3 is 12 residues. The V end lost 3 bases, the J end lost 5 bases, and 6 bases lay between the germline ends. Germline lookup yields CDR1 MGHRA and CDR2 YSYEKL. CDR3 loop: CASSQAQDTQYF. The CDR3 DNA sequence: TGCGCCAGCAGCCAGGCCCAAGATACGCAGTATTTT.

The chain combines TRBV6-5 with TRBJ2-7; TRBD2 might be the D (5 bases). Trimming stripped 7 bases from V and 6 bases from J, with 13 bases between. The germline V gene has CDR1 MNHEY and CDR2 SVGAGI. The CDR3 runs to 12 residues. DNA of the CDR3: TGTGCCAGCACCTTTAGAGGAGGCGAGCAGTACTTC. Its protein product is CASTFRGGEQYF.

The gene calls are TRBV29-1 and TRBJ2-1, with TRBD2 as a possible D gene (5 bases). The CDR3 loop spans 13 amino acids. Germline CDR1 reads SQVTM; CDR2 reads ANQGSEA. The V and J ends lost 4 bases and 0 bases respectively, with 7 bases between them. CDR3 bases: TGCAGCGTTGGAGGGATCTCCTACAATGAGCAGTTCTTC. Translated: CSVGGISYNEQFF.

The chain joins TRBV30 to TRBJ1-4; 7 nucleotides align to TRBD1. This CDR3 comprises 14 residues. Trimming took 1 base from V and 5 from J; bases not matched to a gene: 4. Germline assignment: CDR1 GTSNPN and CDR2 SVGIG (reference sequence). CDR3: CAWSDGRGNEKLFF. For the CDR3, the DNA is TGTGCCTGGAGTGACGGCAGGGGGAATGAAAAACTGTTTTTT.

This rearrangement joins TRBV9 to TRBJ2-3; D might be TRBD2 (5 bases). Germline V gene data show CDR1 as SGDLS and CDR2 as YYNGEE. The CDR3 runs to 15 residues. V gave up 6 bases and J gave up 1 base, with 15 bases separating them. The CDR3 here is CASTPGSARTDTQYF. CDR3 bases: TGTGCCAGCACCCCGGGTAGCGCCCGCACAGATACGCAGTATTTT.

This chain uses TRBV4-3 with TRBJ1-5; TRBD1 is a possible D gene (5 bases). V lost 1 base to trimming and J lost 2 bases, with 9 bases between them. This CDR3 is built from 15 residues. Germline CDR1 reads LGHNA; CDR2 reads YSLEER. CDR3 in amino acids: CASSQVWGGNQPQHF. The CDR3 coding sequence is TGCGCCAGCAGCCAAGTTTGGGGGGGCAATCAGCCCCAGCATTTT.

The chain links TRBV7-9 to TRBJ2-2; 9 nucleotides align to TRBD1. Germline trimming cut 5 bases from V and 6 bases from J; bases unmatched to any gene: 13. This CDR3 has 17 amino acids. Germline CDR1 reads SEHNR; CDR2 reads FQNEAQ (reference sequence). The CDR3 loop is CASSVPGQGIRAGELFF. The DNA of the CDR3 is TGTGCCAGCAGCGTCCCCGGACAGGGGATAAGGGCCGGGGAGCTGTTTTTT.

The chain couples TRBV5-1 to TRBJ2-1, with 7 bases aligning to TRBD1. There are 14 residues in the CDR3. J gave up 5 bases and V 4 bases, and 6 bases lay outside the gene matches. CDR1 is SGHRS and CDR2 is YFSETQ in the germline V gene. The CDR3 loop is CASSRDSADNEQFF. CDR3 in DNA: TGCGCCAGCAGCCGGGACAGTGCAGACAATGAGCAGTTCTTC.

This chain joins TRBV2 and TRBJ2-5, with 7 nucleotides matching TRBD2. Germline V CDR1 and CDR2: SNHLY, FYNNEI. The length of the CDR3 is 14 residues. The J segment lost 4 bases and the V segment lost 3 bases, leaving 5 bases of the junction unmatched. CDR3 loop: CASSDFQRGETQYF. CDR3 DNA sequence: TGTGCCAGCAGTGACTTCCAGCGGGGAGAGACCCAGTACTTC.

The CDR3 loop reads CASRLTGGYGYTF. CDR3 sequence (DNA): TGTGCCAGCAGATTGACAGGGGGCTATGGCTACACCTTC. The gene calls are TRBV9 and TRBJ1-2, with 9 bases that match TRBD1. In germline, CDR1 is SGDLS, CDR2 YYNGEE. The CDR3 extends over 13 amino acids. The trim removed 5 bases at V and 4 bases at J, leaving 3 bases unmatched.

The CDR3: CASRATRASGLFLYEQYV. DNA for the CDR3: TGTGCCAGCAGGGCGACCCGGGCTAGCGGCCTGTTCTTATACGAGCAGTACGTC. This chain joins TRBV5-6 and TRBJ2-7, with 7 bases identical to TRBD2. The V gene end was trimmed by 5 bases and the J gene end by 4 bases; junction bases not matched to a gene: 21. The CDR3 has 18 residues. Germline-derived CDR1 and CDR2 are SGHDT and YYEEEE.

This chain connects TRBV9 to TRBJ2-1; possible D gene TRBD2, 6 bases. Germline CDR1 is SGDLS and CDR2 is YYNGEE. V was clipped by 4 bases and J by 4 bases, with 18 bases between them. CDR3 length: 16 residues. The CDR3, as DNA: TGTGCCAGCAGCCCGGGCCCGCAGGCGGGGTACAATGAGCAGTTCTTC. This gives the protein CASSPGPQAGYNEQFF.